This T cell receptor beta chain emerged from a study of T cell repertoires in cytomegalovirus infection. Study overall: As its CMV epitopes, the study selected recently identified HLA-C-restricted and well-studied HLA-B-restricted targets. Carrying CMV and the relevant HLA type showed in public TCR beta signatures. Points from the study as a whole: Totalled public TCR beta family frequency picked out people who carried CMV plus the relevant HLA. Across the ex vivo response, the dominant clonotypes were HLA-C-restricted CMV-specific TCR beta clonotypes.

TCRdb ran MiXCR on the reads and lists one entry per CDR3 protein. Among about 830,000 distinct CDR3 sequences listed, approximately 32% were seen once. As to this clonotype: The antigen is undetermined.

The V end lost 6 bases, the J end lost 6 bases, and 9 bases lay between the germline ends. This CDR3 has 12 residues. This chain links TRBV12-3 or TRBV12-4 with TRBJ2-1; no reliable D call. The specimen was cultured CD8+ T cells from PBMCs, collected from culture after CMV antigen stimulation. This TCR derives from a human donor in good health (CMV status not recorded). Some clones in this sample may be carry-over from other donors' samples. The CDR3 reads CASRTVANEQFF. CDR3 DNA sequence: TGTGCCAGCAGGACTGTAGCCAATGAGCAGTTCTTC.